This T cell receptor beta chain originates from a study of T cell repertoires in cytomegalovirus infection (dated by TCRdb to between 2019 and 2020). Study-wide context: Alongside well-studied HLA-B-restricted epitopes, the peptide stimulations were aimed at recently identified HLA-C-restricted CMV epitopes, whose presentation resists viral immunomodulation. Donor HLA type was relevant to the analysis, because carriage of CMV infection together with the matching HLA type was indicated by public TCR beta signatures. Overall results and qualifications from the work: In the ex vivo response, HLA-C-restricted CMV-specific TCR beta clonotypes were dominant, and in two of eight donors the single most frequent clonotype came from this HLA-C-restricted group. Cumulative frequency of public TCR beta family members discriminated carriers of CMV infection plus the relevant HLA type in this cohort and an independent roughly 350-donor cohort.

Comments on this clonotype: No antigen is known for it. The record has no base qualities; no much larger clone is one base away.

Instrument used: Illumina HiSeq 1500. In TCRdb, the public reads were trimmed at Q25 with fastp and aligned with MiXCR, with productive beta chains retained. Each CDR3 protein appears once, grouped with its most common genes and DNA. The sample table lists about 340,000 distinct CDR3 sequences, around 29% of them with a count of one. The ten most abundant clones make up 20% of the sample. Inclusive of the bounding cysteine and phenylalanine, the CDR3 is 13 residues long. Of the read, only the CDR3 DNA is kept; its 39 bases are in frame from base 1. CDR1 and CDR2, looked up from the germline V gene, are SGHAT and FQNNGV. V and J are truncated by 4 bases and 6 bases respectively, leaving an intervening sequence of 9 bases. In light of the paper, this sample's treatment or condition label describes: in vitro stimulation with specific CMV peptide epitopes to enrich CMV-specific T cells.

The starting material was cultured PBMCs, obtained from culture after CMV antigen stimulation. The sequence is built from TRBV11-2 and TRBJ2-2; TRBD1 could be the D gene, as 6 bases match. The sequence was collected from a human donor in good health (CMV status not recorded). Some clones in this sample may be carry-over from other donors' samples. The bases are TGTGCCAGCAGCTCGACAGGTCCCGGGGAGCTGTTTTTT. It translates to CASSSTGPGELFF.